Each of the 3 T cell receptor beta chains below was sequenced from the same sample in a study of T cells after yellow fever vaccination. MiXCR, run by TCRdb on the 5' RACE reads, gives a single entry per CDR3 protein. Of about 300,000 distinct CDR3 sequences in the sample, around 6.8% were seen once. The sample here was PBMCs, taken more than 35 days after the first yellow fever vaccination. The receptors shown here come from a man younger than 30 who received the YFV17D yellow fever vaccine.

This chain joins TRBV19 and TRBJ1-1; possibly TRBD1 for D (6 bases). Germline-derived CDR1 and CDR2 are LNHDA and SQIVND (reference sequence). The V gene lost 0 bases and the J gene lost 11 bases, with 16 bases spanning the gap. The CDR3 runs 14 residues. The CDR3 region has the DNA TGTGCCAGTAGTATAGATGCTTGGGGGCGCGAGGCTTTCTTT. Translating it yields CASSIDAWGREAFF.

This rearrangement joins TRBV5-1 to TRBJ2-1, with TRBD1 identical over 11 bases. The V gene end was trimmed by 3 bases and the J gene end by 7 bases; junction bases not matched to a gene: 3. The CDR3 contains 14 residues. Germline V CDR1 and CDR2: SGHRS, YFSETQ. The CDR3 region has the DNA TGCGCCAGCAGCTCAGGGACAGGGGGTAATGAGCAGTTCTTC. Encoded protein: CASSSGTGGNEQFF.

There are a few counts of this clonotype. This chain uses TRBV7-3 with TRBJ2-6; D gene ambiguous. The CDR3 covers 16 residues. V lost 1 base, J lost 0 bases, and 7 bases lay in between. The germline gives CDR1 SGHTA, CDR2 FQGTGA. CDR3 in amino acids: CASSLIAFSGANVLTF. CDR3 nucleotide sequence: TGTGCCAGCAGCTTAATTGCTTTCTCTGGGGCCAACGTCCTGACTTTC.